The 25 T cell receptor beta chains below all came from one sample that was sequenced in a study of T cells after posttransplantation cyclophosphamide. Cyclophosphamide on days +3 and +4 followed busulfan-fludarabine conditioning and a marrow graft. TCRdb keeps only in-frame clones here, not all; method: immunoSEQ multiplex PCR. The sample has roughly 11,000 clones, about 89% seen once. The sample in question was PBMCs, obtained after allogeneic stem cell transplant with posttransplant cyclophosphamide. The origin of the receptors is a female patient aged 25-40 years who received an allogeneic stem cell transplant from an unrelated donor, was CMV-positive, and had no GVHD. The T cells may partly be graft donor cells.

V and J are TRBV4-1 and TRBJ2-3; TRBD1 matches 9 bases. Germline values: CDR1 MGHRA, CDR2 YSYEKL. After removal of 0 bases from V and 2 bases from J, the junction contained 6 bases not matched to a gene. The CDR3 consists of 17 residues. CDR3: CASSQDGDRAPTDTQYF. The CDR3, as DNA: TGCGCCAGCAGCCAAGATGGGGACAGGGCCCCCACAGATACGCAGTATTTT.

This chain uses TRBV29-1 with TRBJ2-6; D not resolved. The CDR3 spans 17 residues. V lost 4 bases to trimming and J lost 3 bases, with 19 bases between them. Germline CDR1 SQVTM, CDR2 ANQGSEA. CDR3 amino acids: CSVVSVLSLSGANVLTF. The CDR3 DNA reads TGCAGCGTTGTATCCGTCTTATCTCTAAGTGGGGCCAACGTCCTGACTTTC.

The chain has TRBV5-1 and TRBJ2-2; TRBD2 aligns across 9 bases. The length of the CDR3 is 22 residues. Germline V CDR1 and CDR2: SGHRS, YFSETQ. V gave up 3 bases and J gave up 0 bases; unmatched junction bases: 21. CDR3 sequence: CASSSSTLWTSDQFANTGELFF. CDR3 sequence (DNA): TGCGCCAGCAGCTCATCTACCCTATGGACTAGCGACCAGTTCGCGAACACCGGGGAGCTGTTTTTT.

The chain recombines TRBV28 with TRBJ2-2, with D perhaps TRBD1 (8 bases). Germline V CDR1 and CDR2: MDHEN, SYDVKM. This CDR3 comprises 19 residues. The V end was cut by 3 bases, the J end by 6 bases, with 26 bases between. In nucleotides, the CDR3 is TGTGCCAGCAGTTTTTCCGGACAGGGTTTAGCACTAGCGTCCGGGGAGCTGTTTTTT. This codes for CASSFSGQGLALASGELFF.

The chain joins TRBV10-2 to TRBJ1-1, with 11 bases that match TRBD1. There are 14 residues in the CDR3. Germline V gene data show CDR1 as WSHSY and CDR2 as SAAADI. V was clipped by 6 bases and J by 5 bases; unmatched bases: 5. The CDR3 nucleotides are TGCGCCAGCAGGAACGGGACAGGGGGGACTGAAGCTTTCTTT. Translating it yields CASRNGTGGTEAFF.

The chain joins TRBV19 to TRBJ2-2; 9 positions agree with TRBD1. The CDR3 has 15 residues. Germline V gene data show CDR1 as LNHDA and CDR2 as SQIVND (reference sequence). V gave up 4 bases and J gave up 6 bases; unmatched junction bases: 6. CDR3 nucleotide sequence: TGTGCCAGTAGTAGGACAGGGGTTCGGGCCGGGGAGCTGTTTTTT. Its protein product is CASSRTGVRAGELFF.

The chain uses TRBV2 and TRBJ2-7; 9 bases agree with TRBD1. Germline V gene sequence: CDR1 SNHLY, CDR2 FYNNEI. V lost 6 bases and J lost 7; bases outside the gene matches: 4. CDR3 length: 12 amino acids. The CDR3 region has the DNA TGTGCCAGCAGCGGACAGGGGTGGGAGCAGTACTTC. This encodes CASSGQGWEQYF.

The chain is built from TRBV13 and TRBJ2-7; D is uncertain. This CDR3 has 12 amino acids. V was trimmed by 3 bases and J by 7 bases, leaving 10 bases between them. Germline CDR1 reads PRHDT; CDR2 reads FYEKMQ (reference sequence). In nucleotides, the CDR3 is TGTGCCAGCAGCTTGGCTAGTAGGGAGCAGTACTTC. Translated: CASSLASREQYF.

The CDR3 reads CASSLVASGGASTDTQYF. The CDR3 nucleotides are TGTGCCAGCAGCTTGGTGGCTAGCGGGGGGGCCAGCACAGATACGCAGTATTTT. J is TRBJ2-3 and V is TRBV5-4, with 12 positions matching TRBD2. The CDR3 has 18 amino acids. V trimming: 0 bases; J trimming: 0 bases; junction bases outside the gene matches: 5. Looked up from germline, CDR1 is SGHNT and CDR2 is YYREEE (reference sequence).

This chain connects TRBV29-1 to TRBJ2-4, with 7 bases fitting TRBD1. CDR3 length: 11 residues. Trimming removed 7 bases from V and 7 bases from J; junction bases left unmatched: 4. In germline, CDR1 is SQVTM, CDR2 ANQGSEA. In DNA form, the CDR3 reads TGCAGCGGGGGGACAGCGAACATTCAGTACTTC. Translation: CSGGTANIQYF.

In nucleotides, the CDR3 is TGTGCCAGCAGTTACCGGGACAGAAATAACAATGAGCAGTTCTTC. Protein: CASSYRDRNNNEQFF. The chain joins TRBV2 to TRBJ2-1; TRBD1 matches at 7 bases. The trim removed 5 bases at V and 5 bases at J, leaving 9 bases unmatched. This CDR3 contains 15 residues. The germline gives CDR1 SNHLY, CDR2 FYNNEI.

V is TRBV6-1 and J is TRBJ2-7, with TRBD1 matching over 8 bases. V dropped 5 bases and J dropped 0; count of bases not matched to a gene: 3. The CDR3 contains 14 residues. Germline CDR1 is MNHNS and CDR2 is SASEGT. The CDR3 nucleotides read TGTGCCAGCAGTCCGGACAGGGTCTCCTACGAGCAGTACTTC. It codes for CASSPDRVSYEQYF.

The chain uses TRBV13 and TRBJ1-2, with D possibly matching TRBD1 (5 bases). The CDR3 has 14 amino acids. The V and J ends lost 3 bases and 0 bases respectively, with 8 bases between them. Germline V gene lookup returns CDR1 PRHDT and CDR2 FYEKMQ (reference sequence). The CDR3 DNA reads as TGTGCCAGCAGCTTTGCGGGGGCTAACTATGGCTACACCTTC. This translates into CASSFAGANYGYTF.

The V gene is TRBV18, the J gene TRBJ2-3; maybe TRBD2 (5 bases). Germline V gene lookup returns CDR1 KGHSH and CDR2 LQKENI. Trimming took off 2 bases at V and 2 bases at J, with 11 bases between the two ends. The length of the CDR3 is 15 residues. CDR3 nucleotide sequence: TGTGCCAGCTCACCATTCGGCGGACTCACAGATACGCAGTATTTT. This translates into CASSPFGGLTDTQYF.

The V gene is TRBV18, the J gene TRBJ2-7; the D gene is possibly TRBD2 (6 bases). The CDR3 consists of 14 residues. Looked up from germline, CDR1 is KGHSH and CDR2 is LQKENI. V was clipped by 3 bases and J by 4 bases, with 13 bases between them. CDR3 region: CASSPSGVPYEQYF. CDR3 DNA: TGTGCCAGCTCACCGTCGGGGGTCCCATACGAGCAGTACTTC.

This clone was counted between two and nine times. The CDR3 protein is CASSLTGQAGNTIYF. DNA for the CDR3: TGTGCCAGCAGCTTGACAGGGCAAGCTGGAAACACCATATATTTT. The V call is TRBV5-4, the J call TRBJ1-3; TRBD1 is a possible D gene (6 bases). There are 15 residues in the CDR3. Looked up from germline, CDR1 is SGHNT and CDR2 is YYREEE (reference sequence). The V end lost 1 base, the J end lost 2 bases, and 10 bases lay between the germline ends.

The chain has TRBV7-6 and TRBJ2-7; D is ambiguous. This CDR3 spans 11 amino acids. Trimming took 3 bases from V and 5 from J, leaving 5 bases between them. CDR1 and CDR2 from the germline V gene are SGHVS and FNYEAQ. CDR3 residues: CASSFRNEQYF. DNA of the CDR3: TGTGCCAGCAGCTTTAGAAACGAGCAGTACTTC.

The chain employs TRBV28 and TRBJ1-2, with D perhaps TRBD1 (6 bases). Trimming took 2 bases from V and 4 from J, leaving 14 bases between them. The CDR3 is 15 amino acids. CDR1 and CDR2 (germline): MDHEN, SYDVKM. The CDR3 spells CASSLPQGIGYGYTF. The CDR3 bases are TGTGCCAGCAGTTTACCGCAGGGGATAGGCTATGGCTACACCTTC.

The V and J genes are TRBV14 and TRBJ2-7, with D tentatively TRBD2 (5 bases). Germline CDR1 SGHDN, CDR2 FVKESK. Trimming cost V 0 bases and J 0 bases, with 15 bases left between them. The CDR3 is made up of 17 amino acids. The CDR3 DNA reads as TGTGCCAGCAGCCAAGAACTTCCTCGGGGTAGCTCCTACGAGCAGTACTTC. Protein product: CASSQELPRGSSYEQYF.

The gene calls are TRBV9 and TRBJ2-5; 8 bases match TRBD1. The assigned J gene may be wrong: the sequence end matches TRBJ2-7 better. This CDR3 spans 14 amino acids. Germline V gene lookup returns CDR1 SGDLS and CDR2 YYNGEE. The CDR3, as DNA: TGTGCCAGCAGCGCAGGGGGCAATGAGGGCGAGCAGTACTTC. It translates to CASSAGGNEGEQYF.

The gene calls are TRBV18 and TRBJ2-1, with D possibly being TRBD2 (5 bases). V lost 3 bases and J 3 bases, leaving 21 bases between the germline ends. This CDR3 is 18 amino acids long. Germline V CDR1 and CDR2: KGHSH, LQKENI. CDR3 DNA: TGTGCCAGCTCACCTACTCCCCTTCGTGGGAGTTACTACAATGAGCAGTTCTTC. It translates to CASSPTPLRGSYYNEQFF.

The CDR3 here is CASGSSPEKGRQWSGANVLTF. The CDR3 DNA is TGTGCTAGTGGTTCCTCACCCGAGAAGGGGCGCCAGTGGTCTGGGGCCAACGTCCTGACTTTC. The chain is built from TRBV12-5 and TRBJ2-6, with D perhaps TRBD1 (5 bases). The CDR3 runs to 21 residues. Trimming removed 4 bases from V and 1 base from J, with 26 bases in between. Looked up from germline, CDR1 is LGHNT and CDR2 is FRNRAP.

This clone was counted once. The chain uses TRBV7-9 and TRBJ1-6; D gene uncertain. The ends were cut back, 4 bases at V and 7 bases at J, with 17 bases in the middle. Germline V CDR1 and CDR2: SEHNR, FQNEAQ (reference sequence). The CDR3 has 16 residues. The CDR3 nucleotides are TGTGCCAGCAGCTCCGAAGCGGGGATGAGGAATTCACCCCTCCACTTT. Residues: CASSSEAGMRNSPLHF.

The chain employs TRBV10-1 and TRBJ2-7; weak D call: TRBD2 (6 bases). This CDR3 region has 13 residues. V shed 0 bases and J shed 12 bases, with 15 bases lying between them. Germline V lookup: CDR1 WNHNN, CDR2 SYGVQD (reference sequence). The CDR3 protein is CASSESGGTLAYF. Here the CDR3 DNA reads TGCGCCAGCAGTGAGTCAGGAGGGACTCTGGCGTACTTC.

This chain joins TRBV18 and TRBJ1-1, with D tentatively TRBD1 (6 bases). The CDR3 extends over 15 amino acids. Germline-derived CDR1 and CDR2 are KGHSH and LQKENI. V lost 6 bases, J lost 6 bases, and 20 bases lay in between. This CDR3 is CASSPTGPGGAEAFF. The CDR3 DNA follows: TGTGCCAGCTCGCCCACAGGGCCTGGGGGCGCTGAAGCTTTCTTT.